These T cell receptor beta chains were read from a single sample in a study of glioma-infiltrating T cells after dendritic cell vaccination. The data were produced by immunoSEQ multiplex PCR, yet TCRdb's version contains in-frame clones alone and is incomplete. Seen here are 99,000 or so clones, around 87% observed once, and the top ten hold over 2.5%. This specimen consisted of blood, obtained after dendritic cell vaccination. Receptor source: a human donor with glioblastoma. Both conserved end residues are part of each CDR3. D genes are given only for firm matches. A row's size may be missing; if present it is once, few, many or a size class.

>TRBJ2-7|.|.|TRBV4-1
TGCGCCAGCAGCCAAGATCTCTTCTCCTATACCTACGAGCAGTACTTC
CASSQDLFSYTYEQYF
>TRBJ2-7|TRBD2|.|TRBV29-1
TGCAGCGTTGAATCCGGGGGGACTAGCGGGAGCTCGCAGTACTTC
CSVESGGTSGSSQYF
>TRBJ2-1|TRBD2|.|TRBV7-9
TGTGCCAGCAGCATGACCCCGGGACTAGCGGGGGCCTACAATGAGCAGTTCTTC
CASSMTPGLAGAYNEQFF
>TRBJ2-3|TRBD2|.|TRBV5-1
TGCGCCAGCAGCTTGGACGGACTAGCGGGAGTTTTTAAAGATACGCAGTATTTT
CASSLDGLAGVFKDTQYF
>TRBJ1-1|TRBD1|.|TRBV5-1
TGCGCCAGCAGCTTTTGGGGACAGGGAAAAACTGAAGCTTTCTTT
CASSFWGQGKTEAFF
>TRBJ2-1|.|.|TRBV11-3
TGTGCCAGCAGCTTCGGGGGAACCTACAATGAGCAGTTCTTC
CASSFGGTYNEQFF
>TRBJ1-1|.|.|TRBV18
TGTGCCAGCTGTACAGAAATGAACACTGAAGCTTTCTTT
CASCTEMNTEAFF
>TRBJ1-2|.|.|TRBV19
TGTGCCAGTACCTTGAACAGTCCCCTAGGCTACACCTTC
CASTLNSPLGYTF
>TRBJ2-7|TRBD2|.|TRBV7-9
TGTGCCAGCAGCTCCCCCGGGACTAGCGGGAGCTCCGACTACGAGCAGTACTTC
CASSSPGTSGSSDYEQYF
>TRBJ1-4|.|.|TRBV2
TGTGCCAGCAGCCTACAGATAACTAATGAAAAACTGTTTTTT
CASSLQITNEKLFF
>TRBJ2-7|.|few|TRBV6-1
TGTGCCAGCAGTGAAGGGACAGCGAGCTCCTACGAGCAGTACTTC
CASSEGTASSYEQYF
>TRBJ2-3|.|.|TRBV2
TGTGCCAGCAGTGGGGCACAATACACAGATACGCAGTATTTT
CASSGAQYTDTQYF
>TRBJ1-6|.|.|TRBV7-3
TGTGCCAGCAGCTTAGCGTCGAATTCACCCCTCCACTTT
CASSLASNSPLHF
>TRBJ1-4|.|.|TRBV5-1
TGCGCCAGCAGCTCAGGACTGGGGGGAGCCGGAGAACTGTTTTTT
CASSSGLGGAGELFF
>TRBJ2-7|TRBD2|.|TRBV2
TGTGCCAGCGGGGCGGGGGACTCCTACGAGCAGTACTTC
CASGAGDSYEQYF
>TRBJ2-3|TRBD2|.|TRBV5-1
TGCGCCAGCAGCTGGGGACTAGCGGGAGGCCTACCGTCAGCCGATACGCAGTATTTT
CASSWGLAGGLPSADTQYF
>TRBJ1-4|TRBD1|.|TRBV5-1
TGCGCCAGCTCGGGACAGACAACTAATGAAAAACTGTTTTTT
CASSGQTTNEKLFF
>TRBJ2-2|TRBD2|.|TRBV12-5
TGTGCTAGTGGTTTGGTACTCCTAGCGGAGTCGAACACCGGGGAGCTGTTTTTT
CASGLVLLAESNTGELFF
>TRBJ1-4|.|.|TRBV9
TGTGCCAGCAGCGTTCAGGCTGCAACTAATGAAAAACTGTTTTTT
CASSVQAATNEKLFF
>TRBJ1-2|.|few|TRBV30
TGTGCCTGGTTCCAGGGGCGAGGCTACACCTTC
CAWFQGRGYTF
>TRBJ1-5|.|.|TRBV6-6
TGTGCCAGCATGATACATGGACTAGGTCAGCCCCAGCATTTT
CASMIHGLGQPQHF
>TRBJ2-1|TRBD1|.|TRBV5-1
TGCGCCAGCAGCTGGCCTCCCGGGACAGGGGTTTCGGATGAGCAGTTCTTC
CASSWPPGTGVSDEQFF
>TRBJ2-7|.|.|TRBV27
TGTGCCAGCAGTTCGTACAGGGGTAGCGGACCACCCTACGAGCAGTACTTC
CASSSYRGSGPPYEQYF
>TRBJ2-5|.|.|TRBV5-4
TGTGCCAGCAGCTTGGTCACTGGAGAGACCCAGTACTTC
CASSLVTGETQYF
>TRBJ2-7|TRBD1|few|TRBV10-2
TGCGCCAGCGGGCAGGGAAAGGGGGCCGACGAGCAGTACTTC
CASGQGKGADEQYF
>TRBJ2-1|TRBD2|.|TRBV29-1
TGCAGCGTTGGACTAGCGGGGTGGGGGCAGTTCTTC
CSVGLAGWGQFF
>TRBJ2-7|.|.|TRBV19
TGTGCCAGTAGTTTAGGACAGCTGGGGGAGCAGTACTTC
CASSLGQLGEQYF
>TRBJ1-2|TRBD1|.|TRBV2
TGTGCCAGCAGTGAATCAGGGGGAGTTTTCGGCTACACCTTC
CASSESGGVFGYTF
>TRBJ2-5|.|.|TRBV2
TGTGCCAGCAGCGCCCCTAGGAATCAGGGACAAGAGACCCAGTACTTC
CASSAPRNQGQETQYF
>TRBJ1-1|TRBD1|.|TRBV7-8
TGTGCCAGCAGCCCTCGGACAGGTTTGAACACTGAAGCTTTCTTT
CASSPRTGLNTEAFF
>TRBJ2-3|.|.|TRBV7-9
TGTGCCAGCACCCGCCTGGGAGATAGCACAGATACGCAGTATTTT
CASTRLGDSTDTQYF
>TRBJ1-1|TRBD1|.|TRBV30
TGTGCCTGGAGTAGGGGGACAGGGTTTAGTCCCACTGAAGCTTTCTTT
CAWSRGTGFSPTEAFF
>TRBJ1-4|TRBD1|once|TRBV25-1
TGTGCCAGCAGTGAATATATCCTCGGGACAGCTACTAATGAAAAACTGTTTTTT
CASSEYILGTATNEKLFF
>TRBJ2-7|TRBD1|.|TRBV28
TGTGCCAGCAGTCAGGGGGTGAGGGAGCAGTACTTC
CASSQGVREQYF
>TRBJ1-1|.|.|TRBV29-1
TGCAGCGTAAAACTAACTCGAGGCACTGAAGCTTTCTTT
CSVKLTRGTEAFF
>TRBJ1-2|.|.|TRBV15
TGTGCCACCAGCAGAGAAAAGGGACACGCGCATGGCTACACCTTC
CATSREKGHAHGYTF
>TRBJ2-2|.|once|TRBV19
TGTGCCAGTCCGGGGGAGACCGGGGAGCTGTTTTTT
CASPGETGELFF
>TRBJ2-5|TRBD2|.|TRBV12-5
TGTGCTAGTGGTTCTGGACTAGCGGGCCTTAACACCCAGTACTTC
CASGSGLAGLNTQYF
>TRBJ2-1|.|few|TRBV25-1
TGTGCCAGCAGTGACATTCGGGGCCACGGGAGTGAGCAGTTCTTC
CASSDIRGHGSEQFF
>TRBJ1-2|TRBD1|.|TRBV7-9
TGTGCCAGCAGCTCGGACAGGGAGGGCTATGGCTACACCTTC
CASSSDREGYGYTF
>TRBJ2-3|TRBD2|.|TRBV7-2
TGTGCCAGCAGCCGAAGTGGGCTAGCGGCGACAGATACGCAGTATTTT
CASSRSGLAATDTQYF
>TRBJ2-1|TRBD2|.|TRBV2
TGTGCCAGTCAAACCGGGGGGAGCTCCTACAATGAGCAGTTCTTC
CASQTGGSSYNEQFF
>TRBJ2-7|.|.|TRBV11-2
TGTGCCAGCAGCTTAGAGTGGCAGACCTACGAGCAGTACTTC
CASSLEWQTYEQYF
>TRBJ2-3|TRBD2|.|TRBV6-1
TGTGCCAGCAGTGCTAGCGGGGTGGTAGATACGCAGTATTTT
CASSASGVVDTQYF
>TRBJ1-4|.|.|TRBV6-1
TGTGCCAGCAGTGAAGAAAGCAGGGCGAATGAAAAACTGTTTTTT
CASSEESRANEKLFF
>TRBJ1-1|TRBD1|few|TRBV4-3
TGCGCCAGCAGCCGATTCAGGGGGTTGAACACTGAAGCTTTCTTT
CASSRFRGLNTEAFF
>TRBJ1-1|TRBD1|once|TRBV25-1
TGTGCCAGCAGGGCCGGGACAGGGAACACTGAAGCTTTCTTT
CASRAGTGNTEAFF
>TRBJ2-3|TRBD2|.|TRBV7-2
TGTGCCAGCAGCTTAGCCGGACTAGCGAGCACAGATACGCAGTATTTT
CASSLAGLASTDTQYF
>TRBJ2-7|TRBD2|.|TRBV2
TGTGCCAGCAGGGGCCCGAGGACTAGCGGGGAGGCACGGGAGCAGTACTTC
CASRGPRTSGEAREQYF
>TRBJ2-1|.|few|TRBV19
TGTGCCAGTAGTTCCGGGGGAGACTACAATGAGCAGTTCTTC
CASSSGGDYNEQFF
>TRBJ1-2|.|.|TRBV2
TGTGCCAGCCGCCGGGGTCCGGATGATGGCTACACCTTC
CASRRGPDDGYTF
>TRBJ1-2|.|.|TRBV5-1
TGCGCCAGCAGCTTGGGGGGACAAAGGGATAACTATGGCTACACCTTC
CASSLGGQRDNYGYTF
>TRBJ2-5|TRBD2|.|TRBV7-2
TGTGCCAGCAGCTTTAACGGCGGGGGAGAAAGGACCCAGTACTTC
CASSFNGGGERTQYF
>TRBJ1-1|.|.|TRBV7-9
TGTGCCAGCAGCTTAGATGCGGTGAACACTGAAGCTTTCTTT
CASSLDAVNTEAFF
>TRBJ2-5|.|.|TRBV12-5
TGTGCTAGTGGTTTGAACGTTGGGGGGGAGACCCAGTACTTC
CASGLNVGGETQYF
>TRBJ1-4|.|.|TRBV29-1
TGCAACAAAAACAGGGACCGGGGAAAACTGTTTTTT
CNKNRDRGKLFF
>TRBJ1-5|TRBD1|.|TRBV30
TGTGCCTGGCCCGGACAGGGCCGATATTGGAGCAATCAGCCCCAGCATTTT
CAWPGQGRYWSNQPQHF